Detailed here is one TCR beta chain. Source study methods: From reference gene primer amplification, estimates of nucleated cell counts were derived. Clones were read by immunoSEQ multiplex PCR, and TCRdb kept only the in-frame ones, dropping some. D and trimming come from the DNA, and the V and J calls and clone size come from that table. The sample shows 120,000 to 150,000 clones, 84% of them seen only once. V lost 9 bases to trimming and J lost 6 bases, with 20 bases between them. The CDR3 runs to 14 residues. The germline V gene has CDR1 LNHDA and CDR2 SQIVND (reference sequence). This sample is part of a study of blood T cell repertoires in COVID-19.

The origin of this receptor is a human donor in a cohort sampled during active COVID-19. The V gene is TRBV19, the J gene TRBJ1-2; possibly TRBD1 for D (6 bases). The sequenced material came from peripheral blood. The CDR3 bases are TGTGCCAGCAACACCCCCGGGACATGGAATGGCTACACCTTC. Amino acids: CASNTPGTWNGYTF.